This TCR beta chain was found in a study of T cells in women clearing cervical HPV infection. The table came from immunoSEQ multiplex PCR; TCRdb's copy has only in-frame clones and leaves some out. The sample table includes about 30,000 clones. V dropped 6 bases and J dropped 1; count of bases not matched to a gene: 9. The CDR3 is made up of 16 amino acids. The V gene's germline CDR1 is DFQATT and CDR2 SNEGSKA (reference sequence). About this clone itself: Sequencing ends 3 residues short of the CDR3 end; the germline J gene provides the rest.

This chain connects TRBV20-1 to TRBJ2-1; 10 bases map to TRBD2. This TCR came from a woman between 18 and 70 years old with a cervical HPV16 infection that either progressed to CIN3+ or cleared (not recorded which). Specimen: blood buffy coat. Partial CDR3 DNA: TGCAGTGCCCTAAATCTAGCGGGAGAGTCCTACAATGAG. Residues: CSALNLAGESYNE. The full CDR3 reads CSALNLAGESYNEQFF.